The present entry profiles one T cell receptor (beta chain) with its context. What it binds is unknown. Trimming removed 7 bases at V and 0 bases at J, with 10 bases between. This CDR3 has 13 amino acids. This specimen belongs to a study of Ad26.COV2.S vaccination and SARS-CoV-2 variants. Study-wide results and caveats: Spike-specific TCR breadth in vaccine recipients exceeded that seen in placebo recipients. Breadth, reportedly substantial, characterized the spike-specific CD8+ and CD4+ T cell responses after vaccination. Recipients of vaccine and of placebo showed similar breadth of their non-spike TCR repertoires.

TCRdb's table, derived via immunoSEQ multiplex PCR, lists solely in-frame clones and lacks some. The table records approximately 140,000 clones, about nine tenths of them present only once. The genes are TRBV12-3 or TRBV12-4 and TRBJ2-7, with D uncertain. Specimen: peripheral blood, collected after recovery from COVID-19. This TCR was recovered from a human donor who had recovered from COVID-19. CDR3 loop: CASTQLGSYEQYF. DNA of the CDR3: TGTGCCAGCACCCAACTTGGCTCCTACGAGCAGTACTTC.